Listed below are T cell receptor beta chains from one sample, sequenced in a study of vaccination effects on CD4 cells after COVID-19. This table comes from immunoSEQ multiplex PCR, and its TCRdb copy is limited to in-frame clones, with some not included. The repertoire has about 40,000 clones, about 67% of them found once; the top ten carry about 7.7%. These receptors have no known antigen. Sequenced here: CD4+ T cells from PBMCs cultured without peptide, sampled after COVID-19 vaccination. Receptors were obtained from a human donor who received a COVID-19 vaccine. CDR3s leave out the opening cysteine and the closing phenylalanine or tryptophan. A D gene is named only where the DNA matches it firmly.

J gene: TRBJ2-7; V gene: TRBV27; CDR3 length: 15; D gene: -; CDR3 protein: ASIRTMIGLGSYEQY
J gene: TRBJ2-2; V gene: TRBV11-2; CDR3 length: 12; D gene: -; CDR3 protein: ASSSGPNTGELF
J gene: TRBJ1-2; V gene: TRBV5-1; CDR3 length: 12; D gene: TRBD1; CDR3 protein: ASGGQGGLYGYT
J gene: TRBJ2-7; V gene: TRBV3-1/TRBV3-2; CDR3 length: 13; D gene: -; CDR3 protein: ASSSGLISSYEQY
J gene: TRBJ2-7; V gene: TRBV10-1; CDR3 length: 12; D gene: -; CDR3 protein: ASSERGPPYEQY
J gene: TRBJ1-2; V gene: TRBV7-2; CDR3 length: 12; D gene: TRBD1; CDR3 protein: ASSFGPGQGGYT
J gene: TRBJ2-3; V gene: TRBV30; CDR3 length: 13; D gene: TRBD2; CDR3 protein: AWSVLGGSTDTQY
J gene: TRBJ2-7; V gene: TRBV11-2; CDR3 length: 13; D gene: TRBD2; CDR3 protein: ASSLMASGDYEQY
J gene: TRBJ1-3; V gene: TRBV19; CDR3 length: 13; D gene: -; CDR3 protein: ASSIRGSSGNTIY
J gene: TRBJ2-1; V gene: TRBV15; CDR3 length: 14; D gene: -; CDR3 protein: ATSRVRGLSYNEQF
J gene: TRBJ1-4; V gene: TRBV6-5; CDR3 length: 13; D gene: -; CDR3 protein: ASSYSGQRNEKLF
J gene: TRBJ1-3; V gene: TRBV5-1; CDR3 length: 14; D gene: -; CDR3 protein: ASSYGQLASGNTIY
J gene: TRBJ1-5; V gene: TRBV18; CDR3 length: 15; D gene: -; CDR3 protein: ASSPSGGVGGNQPQH
J gene: TRBJ1-6; V gene: TRBV6-5; CDR3 length: 13; D gene: -; CDR3 protein: ASSYSEGGGSPLH
J gene: TRBJ1-2; V gene: TRBV21-1; CDR3 length: 14; D gene: -; CDR3 protein: ASSKLRRGQVYGYT
J gene: TRBJ1-4; V gene: TRBV3-1/TRBV3-2; CDR3 length: 11; D gene: -; CDR3 protein: ASSQEGWEKLF
J gene: TRBJ2-6; V gene: TRBV5-1; CDR3 length: 11; D gene: -; CDR3 protein: ASSSLGANVLT
J gene: TRBJ1-1; V gene: TRBV23-1; CDR3 length: 16; D gene: TRBD1; CDR3 protein: ASSQSQDRGLRNTEAF
J gene: TRBJ2-2; V gene: TRBV6-5; CDR3 length: 13; D gene: -; CDR3 protein: ASSLLLGNTGELF
J gene: TRBJ2-2; V gene: TRBV6-1; CDR3 length: 19; D gene: TRBD2; CDR3 protein: ASSEIWSFGTSGGVTGELF
J gene: TRBJ2-7; V gene: TRBV7-9; CDR3 length: 11; D gene: -; CDR3 protein: ASSSPRAYEQY
J gene: TRBJ2-3; V gene: TRBV10-3; CDR3 length: 13; D gene: TRBD2; CDR3 protein: ATRGTSENTDTQY
J gene: TRBJ1-2; V gene: TRBV4-1; CDR3 length: 12; D gene: -; CDR3 protein: ASSQRQVRDGYT
J gene: TRBJ2-1; V gene: TRBV3-1/TRBV3-2; CDR3 length: 17; D gene: TRBD2; CDR3 protein: ASSPLRLAGASVYNEQF
J gene: TRBJ2-4; V gene: TRBV18; CDR3 length: 11; D gene: -; CDR3 protein: ASSPEEAGIQY
J gene: TRBJ1-1; V gene: TRBV4-1; CDR3 length: 9; D gene: -; CDR3 protein: ASSQRWRAF
J gene: TRBJ1-4; V gene: TRBV5-1; CDR3 length: 14; D gene: -; CDR3 protein: ASSQPMTGNNEKLF
J gene: TRBJ2-7; V gene: TRBV15; CDR3 length: 15; D gene: -; CDR3 protein: ATSRDLLAATSYEQY
J gene: TRBJ2-3; V gene: TRBV27; CDR3 length: 12; D gene: -; CDR3 protein: ATGGGGSTDTQY
J gene: TRBJ2-5; V gene: TRBV7-8; CDR3 length: 13; D gene: -; CDR3 protein: ASSLRLQGMETQY
J gene: TRBJ1-1; V gene: TRBV27; CDR3 length: 11; D gene: -; CDR3 protein: ASSWSRLTEAF
J gene: TRBJ1-4; V gene: TRBV9; CDR3 length: 12; D gene: TRBD1; CDR3 protein: ASSRDRNLDYLF
J gene: TRBJ1-5; V gene: TRBV29-1; CDR3 length: 13; D gene: TRBD1; CDR3 protein: SVGGTGTGNQPQH
J gene: TRBJ1-1; V gene: TRBV5-1; CDR3 length: 13; D gene: -; CDR3 protein: ASSYLGMAGTEAF
J gene: TRBJ1-4; V gene: TRBV6-5; CDR3 length: 12; D gene: -; CDR3 protein: ASSRSSRNEKLF
J gene: TRBJ1-1; V gene: TRBV29-1; CDR3 length: 8; D gene: -; CDR3 protein: SVYNTEAF
J gene: TRBJ2-3; V gene: TRBV6-6; CDR3 length: 10; D gene: -; CDR3 protein: ASGPTTYTQY
J gene: TRBJ1-4; V gene: TRBV19; CDR3 length: 12; D gene: -; CDR3 protein: ASTYTNTNEKLF
J gene: TRBJ1-2; V gene: TRBV6-5; CDR3 length: 12; D gene: TRBD1; CDR3 protein: ASSFGTANYGYT
J gene: TRBJ1-5; V gene: TRBV2; CDR3 length: 11; D gene: -; CDR3 protein: ASRGTVNQPQH
J gene: TRBJ2-7; V gene: TRBV7-9; CDR3 length: 10; D gene: -; CDR3 protein: ASSSNGYEQY
J gene: TRBJ1-3; V gene: TRBV5-1; CDR3 length: 12; D gene: -; CDR3 protein: ASSVAGQGNTIY
J gene: TRBJ2-5; V gene: TRBV15; CDR3 length: 10; D gene: -; CDR3 protein: ATSRDAETQY
J gene: TRBJ2-3; V gene: TRBV3-1/TRBV3-2; CDR3 length: 14; D gene: -; CDR3 protein: ASSQEGWTSTDTQY
J gene: TRBJ1-2; V gene: TRBV12-3/TRBV12-4; CDR3 length: 10; D gene: -; CDR3 protein: ASSPARIGYT